Listed below are T cell receptor beta chains from one sample, sequenced in a study of blood T cells in healthy people across ages. TCRdb reanalysed the 5' RACE reads using MiXCR and keeps one entry per CDR3 protein. The repertoire holds roughly 800,000 distinct CDR3 sequences, with 53% as singletons. Material for sequencing was blood. The receptors originated from a man older than 75 in good health. Each CDR3 is given with its conserved first and last residue. The D gene is left open where the match is weak. The listing skips clone size in some rows; elsewhere it reads once, few, many or a size class.

TRBD1 TRBJ2-5 TRBV28 15 once CASREDRSGQETQYF TGTGCCAGCAGAGAGGACAGGTCCGGGCAAGAGACCCAGTACTTC
. TRBJ2-3 TRBV29-1 13 . CSGSGRLTDTQYF TGCAGCGGGAGCGGGCGCCTCACAGATACGCAGTATTTT
TRBD1 TRBJ2-5 TRBV20-1 15 few CSARDARGYQETQYF TGCAGTGCTAGAGATGCCAGGGGGTACCAAGAGACCCAGTACTTC
. TRBJ2-6 TRBV15 19 . CATSRDRGTPYSGANVLTF TGTGCCACCAGCAGAGATAGGGGGACACCTTACTCTGGGGCCAACGTCCTGACTTTC
. TRBJ1-1 TRBV9 14 . CASSVGLGGSEAFF TGTGCCAGCAGCGTAGGGCTCGGGGGGTCTGAAGCTTTCTTT
. TRBJ1-6 TRBV21-1 14 . CASSKPGRNSPLHF TGTGCCAGCAGCAAACCCGGACGGAATTCACCCCTCCACTTT
. TRBJ2-1 TRBV12-5 13 . CASGLVGPNEQFF TGTGCTAGTGGTTTGGTTGGCCCCAATGAGCAGTTCTTC
. TRBJ2-5 TRBV29-1 12 many CSVSTGSETQYF TGCAGCGTTTCAACAGGGTCGGAGACCCAGTACTTC
. TRBJ2-7 TRBV19 14 once CAGSGRGSTYEQYF TGTGCCGGTAGTGGACGTGGGTCCACCTACGAGCAGTACTTC
. TRBJ2-3 TRBV3-1 16 few CASSPFVIAPDYTQYF TGTGCCAGCAGCCCCTTCGTGATAGCGCCAGATTATACGCAGTATTTT
. TRBJ1-2 TRBV7-2 14 many CASSLERGNYGYTF TGTGCCAGCAGCTTAGAGAGGGGAAACTATGGCTACACCTTC
. TRBJ2-4 TRBV2 17 . CASSENRARVAKNIQYF TGTGCCAGCAGTGAAAACAGGGCGAGGGTGGCCAAAAACATTCAGTACTTC
. TRBJ2-5 TRBV20-1 14 . CSAVPGTGQETQYF TGCAGTGCTGTCCCCGGGACTGGGCAAGAGACCCAGTACTTC
. TRBJ2-5 TRBV6-6 13 . CASSYSERETQYF TGTGCCAGCAGTTACTCGGAGCGAGAGACCCAGTACTTC
. TRBJ2-7 TRBV4-1 12 few CASSQWGGEQYF TGCGCCAGCAGCCAGTGGGGAGGCGAGCAGTACTTC
. TRBJ2-1 TRBV6-2/TRBV6-3 14 . CASTDRGTFYEQFF TGTGCCAGCACTGACCGCGGGACGTTCTATGAGCAGTTCTTC
. TRBJ2-1 TRBV29-1 14 . CSVELGGSYNEQFF TGCAGCGTTGAACTGGGGGGCTCCTACAATGAGCAGTTCTTC
. TRBJ1-2 TRBV20-1 15 . CSARDQSGGPQGYTF TGCAGTGCTAGAGATCAGAGTGGGGGGCCTCAGGGCTACACCTTC
TRBD1 TRBJ1-1 TRBV7-9 14 . CASSVDRAGTEAFF TGTGCCAGCAGCGTGGACAGGGCGGGAACTGAAGCTTTCTTT
TRBD1 TRBJ2-5 TRBV7-9 15 . CASSLGDRGEETQYF TGTGCCAGCAGCTTGGGGGACAGGGGCGAAGAGACCCAGTACTTC
. TRBJ2-5 TRBV29-1 14 . CSVFGRVEQETQYF TGCAGCGTTTTTGGGCGTGTTGAGCAAGAGACCCAGTACTTC
. TRBJ1-2 TRBV6-6 13 . CASSVDPNYGYTF TGTGCCAGCAGTGTTGACCCGAACTATGGCTACACCTTC
TRBD2 TRBJ2-3 TRBV5-6 16 . CASSSGLAGEHRDAYF TGTGCCAGCAGCTCGGGGCTCGCGGGAGAGCACAGAGACGCGTATTTT
. TRBJ1-6 TRBV5-5 13 . CASSSDLNSPLHF TGTGCCAGCAGCTCGGACCTCAATTCACCCCTCCACTTT
. TRBJ2-6 TRBV27 17 . CASSGSGLQSGANVLTF TGTGCCAGCAGTGGGTCGGGTCTCCAGTCTGGGGCCAACGTCCTGACTTTC
TRBD2 TRBJ2-1 TRBV6-1 15 . CASRRPGTSGNEQFF TGTGCCAGCAGACGCCCCGGGACTAGCGGGAATGAGCAGTTCTTC
. TRBJ2-4 TRBV2 15 . CAIRSGEYGKNIQYF TGTGCCATCCGGTCGGGGGAATATGGCAAAAACATTCAGTACTTC
. TRBJ2-7 TRBV7-2 14 . CASSLRASDDEQYF TGTGCCAGCAGCTTACGAGCTAGCGACGACGAGCAGTACTTC
. TRBJ1-1 TRBV29-1 14 . CSVGRARVRTEAFF TGCAGCGTGGGCAGGGCCCGGGTGAGGACTGAAGCTTTCTTT
. TRBJ2-3 TRBV6-2/TRBV6-3 14 few CASSARDPQRDAYF TGTGCCAGCAGCGCGCGGGATCCCCAGAGAGACGCGTATTTT
TRBD1 TRBJ1-1 TRBV29-1 13 . CSVGTGGSTEAFF TGCAGCGTGGGGACAGGAGGCTCCACTGAAGCTTTCTTT
. TRBJ2-3 TRBV4-2 16 . CASSQAHASNTDTQYF TGTGCCAGCAGCCAAGCCCACGCGAGTAACACAGATACGCAGTATTTT
. TRBJ2-5 TRBV13 13 . CASSLNTANEQYF TGTGCCAGCAGCCTAAATACAGCCAATGAGCAGTACTTC
. TRBJ1-2 TRBV12-3/TRBV12-4 14 . CASSFVRPNYGYTF TGTGCCAGCAGTTTCGTCAGACCTAACTATGGATACACCTTC
TRBD1 TRBJ2-5 TRBV6-5 16 . CASSYTLGQGAGEQYF TGTGCCAGCAGTTACACGTTGGGGCAGGGGGCTGGGGAGCAGTACTTC
TRBD1 TRBJ2-3 TRBV29-1 14 few CSVPTGGRGDTQYF TGCAGCGTTCCAACAGGGGGCAGGGGGGATACGCAGTATTTT
TRBD2 TRBJ2-5 TRBV25-1 16 . CASSPTGRGYQETQYF TGTGCCAGCAGTCCAACGGGGAGGGGCTACCAAGAGACCCAGTACTTC
. TRBJ1-2 TRBV29-1 15 few CSVEETQGPNYGYTF TGCAGCGTTGAAGAGACACAGGGCCCTAACTATGGCTACACCTTC
. TRBJ2-6 TRBV27 18 many CASSLSPIPGSGANVLTF TGTGCCAGCAGTTTATCCCCCATTCCAGGCTCTGGGGCCAACGTCCTGACTTTC
. TRBJ1-6 TRBV20-1 16 . CSAAPGGAPYNSPLHF TGCAGCGCTGCCCCCGGGGGGGCCCCTTATAATTCACCCCTCCACTTT